The clone carrying this TCR beta chain has a handful of counts. The CDR3 spans 15 residues. From germline, CDR1 is MDHEN and CDR2 SYDVKM. V was pared by 7 bases and J by 2 bases, with 8 bases of the junction left unmatched. This entry belongs to a study of immune evolution from preneoplasia to lung adenocarcinoma. The method was immunoSEQ multiplex PCR; TCRdb's version includes in-frame clones alone and lacks a portion of them. The repertoire holds 20,000 to 25,000 clones, with approximately 71% as singletons. Source material: FFPE invasive lung adenocarcinoma tissue. This TCR was sampled from a person in their sixties or seventies with lung adenocarcinoma. The chain couples TRBV28 to TRBJ2-7, with 10 positions matching TRBD1. The CDR3 DNA sequence: TGTGCCAGCACCTCTCGGACAGGGGGGACCTACGAGCAGTACTTC. The encoded protein is CASTSRTGGTYEQYF.